The 28 T cell receptor beta chains given below trace back to one sample, sequenced in a study of CD8 T cells in ankylosing spondylitis. Each CDR3 protein gets one entry after TCRdb re-called the 5' RACE reads with MiXCR. The table shows some 90,000 distinct CDR3 sequences, with 27% occurring only once. Sequenced material: blood, either unsorted or a sorted T cell fraction (not recorded which). Receptors were obtained from a male donor with ankylosing spondylitis or in good health (not recorded which).

V usage is TRBV12-3 or TRBV12-4 and J usage is TRBJ2-7; tentative D call: TRBD1 (6 bases). The CDR3 totals 15 residues. The V end was cut by 7 bases, the J end by 0 bases, with 16 bases between. The DNA for the CDR3 is TGTGCCAGCACAGGTCTCCGGGACAACTCCTACGAGCAGTACTTC. It translates to CASTGLRDNSYEQYF.

This clonotype was observed once. This sequence joins TRBV3-1 and TRBJ2-1, with unresolved D. Per germline, CDR1 LGHDT and CDR2 YNNKEL (reference sequence). V gave up 0 bases and J gave up 5 bases, with 17 bases separating them. The CDR3 is made up of 17 amino acids. For the CDR3, the DNA is TGTGCCAGCAGCCAAGATGCTAGAGGAGAGCCTAACAATGAGCAGTTCTTC. Amino acids: CASSQDARGEPNNEQFF.

The chain combines TRBV5-1 with TRBJ1-4; D remains unclear. The CDR3 contains 14 residues. From germline, CDR1 is SGHRS and CDR2 YFSETQ. Between the trimmed V and J ends, which lost 2 bases and 7 bases, there was a span of 12 bases. The CDR3, as DNA: TGCGCCAGCAGCTTCGCCGGCAGAGGTGAAAAACTGTTTTTT. Protein sequence: CASSFAGRGEKLFF.

Only a few counts were recorded for this clonotype. The chain carries TRBV15 and TRBJ1-3; D uncertain. Germline CDR1 is LNHNV and CDR2 is YYDKDF (reference sequence). The CDR3 extends over 15 amino acids. The V end was cut by 5 bases, the J end by 0 bases, with 11 bases between. The DNA for the CDR3 is TGTGCCACCAGCGGAATGACGGACTCTGGAAACACCATATATTTT. It is translated as CATSGMTDSGNTIYF. The variable domain in full, with the rest retrieved from reference TRBV15 and TRBJ1-3, is DAMVIQNPRYQVTQFGKPVTLSCSQTLNHNVMYWYQQKSSQAPKLLFHYYDKDFNNEADTPDNFQSRRPNTSFCFLDIRSPGLGDTAMYLCATSGMTDSGNTIYFGEGSWLTVV.

The DNA of the CDR3 is TGTGCCAGCAGTTGGGGGATCAACTCCTACGAGCAGTACTTC. This gives the protein CASSWGINSYEQYF. V and J are TRBV12-3 or TRBV12-4 and TRBJ2-7; D could derive from TRBD1 or TRBD2 (5 bases each). The CDR3 spans 14 residues. V shed 4 bases and J shed 0 bases, with 10 bases lying between them.

This clonotype was counted many times. The chain carries TRBV5-1 and TRBJ2-3, with D perhaps TRBD1 or TRBD2 (5 bases each). Per germline, CDR1 SGHRS and CDR2 YFSETQ. Trimming left V 0 bases short and J 2 bases short, with 13 bases between. The CDR3 length is 16 residues. The CDR3 loop reads CASSLAGPGDTDTQYF. CDR3 in DNA: TGCGCCAGCAGCTTGGCGGGGCCCGGGGACACAGATACGCAGTATTTT. The full variable domain, completed using reference TRBV5-1 and TRBJ2-3, is KAGVTQTPRYLIKTRGQQVTLSCSPISGHRSVSWYQQTPGQGLQFLFEYFSETQRNKGNFPGRFSGRQFSNSRSEMNVSTLELGDSALYLCASSLAGPGDTDTQYFGPGTRLTVL.

The chain couples TRBV4-2 to TRBJ2-6; 8 bases match TRBD1. The germline CDR1 and CDR2 sequences are LGHNA and YNFKEQ. J was trimmed by 0 bases and V by 0 bases; bases with no gene match: 10. The CDR3 length is 20 residues. CDR3 in DNA: TGTGCCAGCAGCCAAGACCCTGCGACAGGGGCATACTCTGGGGCCAACGTCCTGACTTTC. It encodes CASSQDPATGAYSGANVLTF.

Many counts were recorded for this clonotype. CDR3 bases: TGTGCCAGCAAAGGCCCCGTCCTGAATCAGCCCCAGCATTTT. It codes for CASKGPVLNQPQHF. The rearrangement uses TRBV6-2 or TRBV6-3 and TRBJ1-5; D not resolved. Germline V gives CDR1 MNHEY, CDR2 SVGEGT. Trimming took 7 bases from V and 4 from J, leaving 14 bases between them. The CDR3 sequence is 14 residues long.

This clonotype was observed a handful of times. V gene TRBV5-1 combines with J gene TRBJ1-1; 7 nucleotides agree with TRBD1. The CDR3 covers 16 residues. V shed 4 bases, J shed 5 bases, and the junction held 14 bases outside the gene matches. CDR1 SGHRS and CDR2 YFSETQ come from the germline V gene. The CDR3 protein is CASSPIGGTVTTEAFF. The CDR3 nucleotides are TGCGCCAGCAGCCCTATCGGAGGGACAGTCACTACTGAAGCTTTCTTT.

This clonotype has just a few counts. J is TRBJ2-3 and V is TRBV5-1, with TRBD2 matching over 15 bases. Germline CDR1 is SGHRS and CDR2 is YFSETQ. The J segment lost 3 bases and the V segment lost 3 bases, leaving 8 bases of the junction unmatched. The CDR3 contains 18 residues. The CDR3 DNA follows: TGCGCCAGCAGCTCAGTTGGGACTAGCGGGAGGACTACAGATACGCAGTATTTT. Translating it yields CASSSVGTSGRTTDTQYF.

The CDR3 bases are TGTGCCAGCAGCCAGTCGGCGGGGAACACTGAAGCTTTCTTT. Protein: CASSQSAGNTEAFF. The chain joins TRBV9 to TRBJ1-1; no firm D call. Germline-derived CDR1 and CDR2 are SGDLS and YYNGEE. This CDR3 is built from 14 residues. Between the trimmed V and J ends, which lost 4 bases and 1 base, there was a span of 11 bases. Full variable domain (remainder filled in from reference TRBV9 and TRBJ1-1): DSGVTQTPKHLITATGQRVTLRCSPRSGDLSVYWYQQSLDQGLQFLIQYYNGEERAKGNILERFSAQQFPDLHSELNLSSLELGDSALYFCASSQSAGNTEAFFGQGTRLTVV.

The chain joins TRBV20-1 to TRBJ2-7; 8 nucleotides line up with TRBD1. V trimming: 7 bases; J trimming: 4 bases; junction bases outside the gene matches: 3. The CDR3 loop spans 11 amino acids. Germline CDR1 is DFQATT and CDR2 is SNEGSKA (reference sequence). CDR3 residues: CSVRTGYEQYF. The CDR3 DNA follows: TGCAGTGTTCGGACAGGGTACGAGCAGTACTTC.

This clonotype was counted only a few times. The V gene is TRBV11-2, the J gene TRBJ2-7; D is possibly TRBD2 (6 bases). Germline loops: CDR1 SGHAT, CDR2 FQNNGV. The V and J ends lost 0 bases and 2 bases respectively, with 8 bases between them. CDR3 length: 14 amino acids. CDR3 in amino acids: CASSLDGGPYEQYF. DNA of the CDR3: TGTGCCAGCAGCTTAGACGGAGGGCCCTACGAGCAGTACTTC.

This clonotype was seen a few times. The chain joins TRBV5-1 to TRBJ1-2; possible D gene TRBD1, 5 bases. CDR1 and CDR2 (germline): SGHRS, YFSETQ. The CDR3 is made up of 13 amino acids. Trimming took 3 bases from V and 3 from J, leaving 9 bases between them. CDR3 in amino acids: CASSSDIYYGYTF. The CDR3 coding sequence is TGCGCCAGCAGCTCGGACATCTACTATGGCTACACCTTC. Looking up the rest from reference TRBV5-1 and TRBJ1-2 gives the full variable domain: KAGVTQTPRYLIKTRGQQVTLSCSPISGHRSVSWYQQTPGQGLQFLFEYFSETQRNKGNFPGRFSGRQFSNSRSEMNVSTLELGDSALYLCASSSDIYYGYTFGSGTRLTVV.

J is TRBJ2-7 and V is TRBV9; 12 nucleotides match TRBD2. V trimming: 4 bases; J trimming: 6 bases; junction bases outside the gene matches: 11. The CDR3 extends over 16 amino acids. Germline assignment: CDR1 SGDLS and CDR2 YYNGEE. The CDR3 DNA is TGTGCCAGCAGCCCCAGACTAGCGGGAGCTCTATCCGAGCAGTACTTC. It encodes CASSPRLAGALSEQYF.

The chain is built from TRBV11-2 and TRBJ2-1; the match to TRBD2 covers 13 bases. In germline, CDR1 is SGHAT, CDR2 FQNNGV. This CDR3 has 15 residues. J was trimmed by 8 bases and V by 1 base; bases with no gene match: 2. The CDR3 is CASSLGTSGSDEQFF. CDR3 bases: TGTGCCAGCAGCTTAGGGACTAGCGGGAGCGATGAGCAGTTCTTC. Full variable domain (remainder filled in from reference TRBV11-2 and TRBJ2-1): EAGVAQSPRYKIIEKRQSVAFWCNPISGHATLYWYQQILGQGPKLLIQFQNNGVVDDSQLPKDRFSAERLKGVDSTLKIQPAKLEDSAVYLCASSLGTSGSDEQFFGPGTRLTVL.

This clonotype is a singleton in its sample. The genes are TRBV9 and TRBJ2-5, with 12 bases aligning to TRBD2. This CDR3 spans 15 amino acids. Germline V gene sequence: CDR1 SGDLS, CDR2 YYNGEE. Trimming at V came to 3 bases and at J to 4 bases, leaving 4 bases not matched to a gene. The CDR3 reads CASSGLAGVGETQYF. As DNA, the CDR3 is TGTGCCAGCAGCGGACTAGCGGGAGTTGGAGAGACCCAGTACTTC. Full variable domain (outside the CDR3, taken from reference TRBV9 and TRBJ2-5): DSGVTQTPKHLITATGQRVTLRCSPRSGDLSVYWYQQSLDQGLQFLIQYYNGEERAKGNILERFSAQQFPDLHSELNLSSLELGDSALYFCASSGLAGVGETQYFGPGTRLLVL.

In its sample, this clonotype was seen a few times. For the CDR3, the DNA is TGTGCCAGCAGTTGGACAGGGGGCGAAGAGACCCAGTACTTC. Protein product: CASSWTGGEETQYF. The chain combines TRBV27 with TRBJ2-5; 11 bases line up with TRBD1. The trim removed 4 bases at V and 3 bases at J, leaving 1 base unmatched. The CDR3 consists of 14 residues. Looked up from germline, CDR1 is MNHEY and CDR2 is SMNVEV (reference sequence).

V usage is TRBV18 and J usage is TRBJ2-5, with D hard to call. The V end lost 1 base, the J end lost 2 bases, and 5 bases lay between the germline ends. The CDR3 length is 13 residues. Germline loops: CDR1 KGHSH, CDR2 LQKENI. The CDR3 is CASSPRLQETQYF. CDR3 sequence (DNA): TGTGCCAGCTCACCACGCTTACAAGAGACCCAGTACTTC.

The rearrangement joins TRBV4-1 to TRBJ2-3; D possibly matches TRBD1 or TRBD2 (5 bases each). The length of the CDR3 is 15 residues. V was pared by 1 base and J by 0 bases, with 8 bases between. The germline V gene has CDR1 MGHRA and CDR2 YSYEKL. The CDR3 reads CASSQGGYSTDTQYF. Here the CDR3 DNA reads TGCGCCAGCAGCCAAGGGGGGTACAGCACAGATACGCAGTATTTT.

This clonotype has a handful of counts. The chain recombines TRBV30 with TRBJ2-3; a weak D match, TRBD2 (6 bases). CDR1 and CDR2 from the germline V gene are GTSNPN and SVGIG (reference sequence). CDR3 length equals 13 residues. Trimming left V 8 bases short and J 6 bases short, with 18 bases between. The CDR3 coding sequence is TGTGCCCGCGCAAACCGGAGGGCCGATACGCAGTATTTT. It yields the protein CARANRRADTQYF.

V gene TRBV3-1 combines with J gene TRBJ2-5; no clear D gene. CDR3 length: 12 residues. Germline CDR1 LGHDT, CDR2 YNNKEL (reference sequence). V lost 0 bases to trimming and J lost 4 bases, with 3 bases between them. The CDR3 sequence is CASSQESETQYF. The CDR3 DNA reads TGTGCCAGCAGCCAAGAATCAGAGACCCAGTACTTC.

This clonotype turned up a few times. The chain has TRBV5-1 and TRBJ2-1, with D uncertain. V lost 1 base to trimming and J lost 2 bases, with 10 bases between them. The CDR3 spans 15 residues. The germline CDR1 and CDR2 sequences are SGHRS and YFSETQ. CDR3 nucleotides: TGCGCCAGCAGCTTGAACGGGTCCCCCTACAATGAGCAGTTCTTC. It codes for CASSLNGSPYNEQFF.

This clonotype was seen only a few times. The chain links TRBV27 to TRBJ1-1; 9 nucleotides agree with TRBD1. J gave up 1 base and V 2 bases, and 5 bases lay outside the gene matches. Germline loops: CDR1 MNHEY, CDR2 SMNVEV (reference sequence). The CDR3 length is 16 residues. The CDR3 here is CASSLEGQGRNTEAFF. CDR3 nucleotide sequence: TGTGCCAGCAGTTTAGAGGGACAGGGCAGGAACACTGAAGCTTTCTTT.

The J gene is TRBJ1-1, the V gene TRBV7-6; D is perhaps TRBD1 (6 bases). Germline V lookup: CDR1 SGHVS, CDR2 FNYEAQ. There are 15 residues in the CDR3. Between the trimmed V and J ends, which lost 2 bases and 3 bases, there was a span of 13 bases. The DNA for the CDR3 is TGTGCCAGCAGCTTATCTGGGACACGGGACACTGAAGCTTTCTTT. Its translation: CASSLSGTRDTEAFF.

This chain links TRBV7-2 with TRBJ2-1; D unresolved. V was pared by 0 bases and J by 6 bases, with 6 bases between. The CDR3 is made up of 13 amino acids. Germline V gene data show CDR1 as SGHTA and CDR2 as FQGNSA. The CDR3 loop reads CASSLAGFNEQFF. The CDR3 DNA sequence: TGTGCCAGCAGCTTAGCTGGGTTCAATGAGCAGTTCTTC.

This chain links TRBV7-7 with TRBJ2-2; D is ambiguous. The CDR3 contains 15 residues. Between the trimmed V and J ends, which lost 2 bases and 1 base, there was a span of 8 bases. Germline V CDR1 and CDR2: SSHAT, FNYEAQ (reference sequence). The CDR3 here is CASSLTPLNTGELFF. In nucleotides, the CDR3 is TGTGCCAGCAGCTTAACACCACTGAACACCGGGGAGCTGTTTTTT.

The CDR3 is CASSPPGRRPDTIYF. CDR3 DNA sequence: TGTGCCAGCAGCCCCCCGGGACGGCGGCCGGACACCATATATTTT. This chain uses TRBV21-1 with TRBJ1-3; TRBD1 is the table's D call, not checked against the DNA. TRBV21-1 constitutes a pseudogene. This CDR3 comprises 15 residues.